The sequence of this T cell receptor beta chain was determined in a study of regulatory T cells in long-lasting Graves disease. The wider study: Duration of antithyroid drug therapy among newly diagnosed Graves' patients was under 3 months. Study findings and constraints: Newly diagnosed Graves' patients had higher TCR diversity than persistent ones. There were preferences for TRBV28, TRBJ1-2 and TRBJ2-5 in persistent disease.

With iRepertoire HTBI primers and Arm-PCR of CDR3 regions, TCR beta libraries were built. TCRdb fed the multiplex PCR reads into MiXCR, producing one record per CDR3 protein. Of some 250,000 distinct CDR3 sequences detected, about 18% appear once; the ten largest clones hold about 15%. The ends were cut back, 5 bases at V and 3 bases at J, with 10 bases in the middle. Germline lookup yields CDR1 LNHDA and CDR2 SQIVND (reference sequence). This CDR3 is built from 13 residues. Turning to this clonotype: Its target is unknown.

Time point given: newly diagnosed GD, antithyroid drugs for less than 3 months. The TCR library was made from RNA that had been extracted from PBMCs in TRIzol. The source of the patients was an endocrinology department in Xi'an, China. The same data also went into a second study, on T cells in Graves' hyperthyroidism and ophthalmopathy.

The sequence derives from a young woman with Graves disease. The specimen comprised peripheral blood mononuclear cells (PBMCs), sampled at new diagnosis, from a patient treated with antithyroid drugs. The chain employs TRBV19 and TRBJ1-2; no definite D call. CDR3 protein: CASSVGNHYGYTF. CDR3 DNA sequence: TGTGCCAGTAGTGTGGGGAACCACTATGGCTACACCTTC. The complete variable domain, with remaining parts taken from reference TRBV19 and TRBJ1-2, reads DGGITQSPKYLFRKEGQNVTLSCEQNLNHDAMYWYRQDPGQGLRLIYYSQIVNDFQKGDIAEGYSVSREKKESFPLTVTSAQKNPTAFYLCASSVGNHYGYTFGSGTRLTVV.